Here is one T cell receptor beta chain with its context. The antigen is unknown. The sample is drawn from a study of cytomegalovirus exposure and HLA in healthy donors. Study-level points and caveats: Analyses of presence and absence presupposed an approximately uniform sequencing depth across donors.

V lost 5 bases and J lost 3; bases outside the gene matches: 3. Germline-derived CDR1 and CDR2 are SGHRS and YFSETQ. The CDR3 has 13 residues. Primers included in the PCR were 60 Vbeta and 13 Jbeta primers. The table came from immunoSEQ multiplex PCR; TCRdb's copy has only in-frame clones and leaves some out. The table lists under 150,000 clones, about 64% of them singletons. The rearrangement joins TRBV5-1 to TRBJ1-2, with TRBD1 identical over 8 bases. The sequence derives from a man between 18 and 35 years old in good health and CMV-seropositive. Sequences were obtained from PBMCs. CDR3 sequence reads: CASRGTGDYGYTF. The CDR3 DNA follows: TGCGCCAGCAGAGGGACAGGAGACTATGGCTACACCTTC.